Below are 18 T cell receptor beta chains sequenced from a single sample in a study of cytomegalovirus exposure and HLA in healthy donors. Assay used: immunoSEQ multiplex PCR; TCRdb lists only in-frame clones, some missing. The sample has fewer than 250,000 clones, roughly 84% seen once. Input material: PBMCs. Every receptor here comes from a woman between 18 and 30 years old in good health and CMV-seropositive.

The chain recombines TRBV18 with TRBJ2-3; tentative D call: TRBD1 (6 bases). The CDR3 contains 15 residues. V was cut by 4 bases and J by 3 bases, with 14 bases left in between. In germline, CDR1 is KGHSH, CDR2 LQKENI. In DNA, the CDR3 is TGTGCCAGCTCACGGGAACAGGGTCTAACAGATACGCAGTATTTT. Protein sequence: CASSREQGLTDTQYF.

This clone occurred once. The chain couples TRBV15 to TRBJ2-7; 8 bases fit TRBD2. The CDR3 has 15 amino acids. J was trimmed by 1 base and V by 2 bases; bases with no gene match: 4. CDR1 LNHNV and CDR2 YYDKDF come from the germline V gene (reference sequence). The DNA for the CDR3 is TGTGCCACCAGCAGATTCGGCGGGGGGTCCTACGAGCAGTACTTC. It codes for CATSRFGGGSYEQYF.

The chain carries TRBV7-9 and TRBJ2-1; maybe TRBD1 (5 bases). V was pared by 4 bases and J by 8 bases, with 12 bases between. In germline, CDR1 is SEHNR, CDR2 FQNEAQ (reference sequence). The CDR3 is made up of 13 amino acids. DNA for the CDR3: TGTGCCAGCAGCTCCGCAGGGTTATATGAGCAGTTCTTC. Protein product: CASSSAGLYEQFF.

J is TRBJ2-1 and V is TRBV6-5, with 9 bases lining up with TRBD2. The ends lost 10 bases at V and 1 base at J; junction bases unmatched: 8. The germline V gene has CDR1 MNHEY and CDR2 SVGAGI. The CDR3 is made up of 15 amino acids. As DNA, the CDR3 is TGTGCCACCACAGTTAGCGGGAGTTCCTACAATGAGCAGTTCTTC. Translated, it gives CATTVSGSSYNEQFF.

The rearrangement joins TRBV5-1 to TRBJ1-2, with D maybe TRBD1 (6 bases). V shed 4 bases and J shed 3 bases, with 13 bases lying between them. This CDR3 has 14 residues. Per germline, CDR1 SGHRS and CDR2 YFSETQ. The CDR3: CASSSPGHDYGYTF. In DNA, the CDR3 is TGCGCCAGCAGCAGTCCGGGACACGACTATGGCTACACCTTC. Together with reference TRBV5-1 and TRBJ1-2, the CDR3 gives the full variable domain: KAGVTQTPRYLIKTRGQQVTLSCSPISGHRSVSWYQQTPGQGLQFLFEYFSETQRNKGNFPGRFSGRQFSNSRSEMNVSTLELGDSALYLCASSSPGHDYGYTFGSGTRLTVV.

V is TRBV6-4 and J is TRBJ2-1; 8 bases fit TRBD2. Germline CDR1 reads MRHNA; CDR2 reads SNTAGT. CDR3 length equals 16 residues. V lost 3 bases to trimming and J lost 4 bases; unmatched junction nucleotides: 8. This chain's CDR3 is CASSERAGVGYNEQFF. CDR3 nucleotide sequence: TGTGCCAGCAGTGAGAGAGCGGGAGTGGGGTACAATGAGCAGTTCTTC.

The genes are TRBV5-1 and TRBJ1-1; D remains unclear. Germline V gene lookup returns CDR1 SGHRS and CDR2 YFSETQ. This CDR3 comprises 12 residues. V shed 3 bases and J shed 5 bases, with 8 bases lying between them. In DNA, the CDR3 is TGCGCCAGCAGCTGGCCGGGGACTGAAGCTTTCTTT. Residues: CASSWPGTEAFF.

The chain combines TRBV27 with TRBJ1-4, with D possibly being TRBD1 (6 bases). The V end lost 8 bases, the J end lost 3 bases, and 19 bases lay between the germline ends. The CDR3 loop spans 16 amino acids. Germline V CDR1 and CDR2: MNHEY, SMNVEV (reference sequence). CDR3 loop: CASLPLLGASNEKLFF. CDR3 coding DNA: TGTGCCAGCCTTCCTCTGCTGGGGGCCTCTAATGAAAAACTGTTTTTT.

The chain couples TRBV6-1 to TRBJ1-5, with unresolved D. CDR3 size: 11 residues. V lost 7 bases, J lost 10 bases, and 11 bases lay in between. Germline CDR1 is MNHNS and CDR2 is SASEGT. In DNA form, the CDR3 reads TGTGCCAGCAACAATCTAGGCCCCCAGCATTTT. Residues: CASNNLGPQHF.

The rearrangement joins TRBV5-1 to TRBJ1-2; perhaps TRBD1 as D (5 bases). V was trimmed by 4 bases and J by 7 bases, leaving 32 bases between them. The CDR3 length is 19 residues. Germline-derived CDR1 and CDR2 are SGHRS and YFSETQ. Here the CDR3 DNA reads TGCGCCAGCAGCCCGACCCTCGGGGGAAGACACGACCCGTACTTTGGCTACACCTTC. It encodes CASSPTLGGRHDPYFGYTF.

This sequence joins TRBV7-6 and TRBJ2-3; TRBD2 matches 10 bases. V lost 5 bases to trimming and J lost 5 bases; unmatched junction nucleotides: 13. Germline V gene data show CDR1 as SGHVS and CDR2 as FNYEAQ. The CDR3 contains 17 residues. The CDR3 loop reads CASSLGLAGVGGDTQYF. CDR3 coding DNA: TGTGCCAGCAGCCTGGGGCTAGCGGGAGTGGGTGGAGATACGCAGTATTTT. Complete variable domain (other parts from reference TRBV7-6 and TRBJ2-3): GAGVSQSPRYKVTKRGQDVALRCDPISGHVSLYWYRQALGQGPEFLTYFNYEAQQDKSGLPNDRFSAERPEGSISTLTIQRTEQRDSAMYRCASSLGLAGVGGDTQYFGPGTRLTVL.

The CDR3 DNA is TGTGCCAGCAGCGGAGGGACTAGCGGATACGAGCAGTACTTC. Its protein product is CASSGGTSGYEQYF. This chain links TRBV9 with TRBJ2-7; 11 bases map to TRBD2. CDR3 length: 14 amino acids. The V segment lost 3 bases and the J segment 4 bases; nucleotides outside the gene matches: 3. Germline V CDR1 and CDR2: SGDLS, YYNGEE.

This rearrangement joins TRBV28 to TRBJ2-7, with 11 bases that match TRBD1. Per the germline V gene, CDR1 is MDHEN and CDR2 is SYDVKM. The CDR3 has 15 residues. V was pared by 6 bases and J by 5 bases, with 9 bases of the junction left unmatched. In DNA, the CDR3 is TGTGCCAGCAGCGCTCCGGGACAGGGGGTTAACGAGCAGTACTTC. This sequence encodes CASSAPGQGVNEQYF. The full variable domain, with the rest looked up from reference TRBV28 and TRBJ2-7, is DVKVTQSSRYLVKRTGEKVFLECVQDMDHENMFWYRQDPGLGLRLIYFSYDVKMKEKGDIPEGYSVSREKKERFSLILESASTNQTSMYLCASSAPGQGVNEQYFGPGTRLTVT.

The chain employs TRBV27 and TRBJ1-5; 7 nucleotides match TRBD1. Germline lookup yields CDR1 MNHEY and CDR2 SMNVEV (reference sequence). This CDR3 contains 15 residues. Unmatched junction bases numbered 4, after V lost 5 bases and J lost 0 bases. CDR3 sequence (DNA): TGTGCCAGCAGTACTTACAGGGGTAGCAATCAGCCCCAGCATTTT. Amino acid sequence: CASSTYRGSNQPQHF.

This chain links TRBV5-4 with TRBJ2-7, with TRBD2 matching 8 bases. The V gene end was trimmed by 0 bases and the J gene end by 1 base; junction bases not matched to a gene: 9. Germline V CDR1 and CDR2: SGHNT, YYREEE (reference sequence). The CDR3 is made up of 17 amino acids. CDR3 sequence (DNA): TGTGCCAGCAGCTTGGCCGGGGGACTAGGTCCATCCTACGAGCAGTACTTC. Its translation: CASSLAGGLGPSYEQYF.

The V and J genes are TRBV29-1 and TRBJ1-2, with 10 positions matching TRBD1. In germline, CDR1 is SQVTM, CDR2 ANQGSEA. V shed 6 bases, J shed 0 bases, and the junction held 7 bases outside the gene matches. The length of the CDR3 is 15 residues. CDR3 residues: CSVTGQGSANYGYTF. The CDR3 DNA reads TGCAGCGTCACGGGACAGGGGTCGGCTAACTATGGCTACACCTTC.

This clone appeared once. For the CDR3, the DNA is TGTGCCAGCAGCCCAGGTGAGGAGCAGTTCTTC. Amino acids: CASSPGEEQFF. The chain employs TRBV7-8 and TRBJ2-1; no reliable D call. Germline lookup yields CDR1 SGHVS and CDR2 FQNEAQ. The CDR3 runs 11 residues. V shed 5 bases and J shed 10 bases, with 9 bases lying between them.

The chain links TRBV27 to TRBJ2-3; D is unresolved. CDR1 is MNHEY, CDR2 SMNVEV, per germline (reference sequence). The CDR3 spans 14 residues. V was pared by 4 bases and J by 2 bases, with 10 bases between. The CDR3 DNA follows: TGTGCCAGCAGTTGGGCCAGAACCACAGATACGCAGTATTTT. This gives the protein CASSWARTTDTQYF.